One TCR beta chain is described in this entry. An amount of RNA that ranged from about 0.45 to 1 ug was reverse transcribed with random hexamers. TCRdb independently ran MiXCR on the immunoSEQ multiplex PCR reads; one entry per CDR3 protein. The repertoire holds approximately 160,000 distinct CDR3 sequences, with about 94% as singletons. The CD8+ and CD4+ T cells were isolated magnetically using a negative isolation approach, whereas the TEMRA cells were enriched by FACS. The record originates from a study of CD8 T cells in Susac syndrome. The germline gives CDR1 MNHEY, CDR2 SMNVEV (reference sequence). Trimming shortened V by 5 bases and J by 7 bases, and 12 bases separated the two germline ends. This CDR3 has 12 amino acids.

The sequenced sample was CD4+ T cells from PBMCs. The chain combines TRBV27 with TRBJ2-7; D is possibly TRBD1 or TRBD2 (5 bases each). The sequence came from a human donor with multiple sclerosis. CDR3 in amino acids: CASSRDQREQYF. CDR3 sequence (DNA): TGTGCCAGCAGTCGGGACCAGCGAGAGCAGTACTTC.